This T cell receptor (beta chain) was recovered during a study of blood T cell repertoires in COVID-19. About the study: The United States, Italy and Spain provided the acute and convalescent COVID-19 samples.

Cohort allocation depended upon clinical history that participants reported. Two consecutive negative NP/OP PCR tests, clearance, or resolved symptoms defined Cohort 3 recovery. Produced via immunoSEQ multiplex PCR; TCRdb's table is partial and in-frame only. The sample carries a few hundred thousand clones, around 90% recorded once. A single count supports this clone. Germline loops: CDR1 SEHNR, CDR2 FQNEAQ (reference sequence). The germline V and J ends were trimmed by 7 bases and 10 bases, with 22 bases remaining between them. The CDR3 has 14 amino acids. The V gene is TRBV7-9, the J gene TRBJ1-2, with a tentative D call TRBD1 (6 bases). The TCR sequence derives from a young woman who had recovered from COVID-19. Sequenced input: PBMCs or T cells enriched from blood (not recorded which). CDR3 residues: CASTNRKQGLFYTF. CDR3 in DNA: TGTGCCAGCACCAATAGGAAACAGGGTTTGTTCTACACCTTC.